This T cell receptor beta chain is drawn from a study of shared clonotypes between healthy human individuals. The wider study: Each donor had three CD4 naive, three CD4 memory, two CD8 naive and one CD8 memory plate.

Germline V lookup: CDR1 SSHAT, CDR2 FNYEAQ (reference sequence). The CDR3 is 16 residues long. Terminally differentiated effector memory CD45RA+ cells were excluded from the naive CD8 cells, which were CD45RO-negative and positively selected for CCR7. The test was conducted at deep level. Source study methods: ImmunoSEQ yielded junction-only sequences lacking quality scores, so filtering differed. The method was immunoSEQ multiplex PCR; TCRdb's version includes in-frame clones alone and lacks a portion of them. The DNA was the basis for D and trimming; V, J and clone size are from that table. The sample shows more than 2 million clones, about 95% of them seen only once. General study findings and limits: Clonotypes which were not shared had lower generation probabilities than clonotypes that all four donors shared.

Concerning this clone: Its specificity is unknown. The junction departs from the called germline gene at one end, perhaps through a read error.

This clonotype originated in a young man in good health. The chain couples TRBV7-7 to TRBJ2-7, with 8 bases aligning to TRBD1. Material: naive CD8+ T cells sorted from blood. The CDR3, as DNA: TGTGCTAGCAGCTTAGCGAAACAGGACAGGGTCTACGAGCAGTACTTC. Translating it yields CASSLAKQDRVYEQYF.